The 24 T cell receptor beta chains below all came from one sample that was sequenced in a study of T-cell memory formation after mild COVID-19. TCRdb recomputed calls from the 5' RACE reads with MiXCR, one row per CDR3 protein. The sample carries over 350,000 distinct CDR3 sequences, roughly 15% recorded once. Sequencing used PBMCs or a T cell subset sorted from them (not recorded which). These receptors were collected from a man younger than 35 who had mild COVID-19 (a few samples of this study predate the infection). Cell type and time point are not known.

The J gene is TRBJ1-4, the V gene TRBV7-9; weak D call: TRBD1 (6 bases). V was shortened by 8 bases and J by 7 bases, with 14 bases between the two germline ends. This CDR3 spans 13 amino acids. The germline gives CDR1 SEHNR, CDR2 FQNEAQ (reference sequence). The CDR3 protein is CASCSRGAEKLFF. As DNA, the CDR3 is TGTGCCAGCTGTTCGCGGGGGGCTGAAAAACTGTTTTTT.

The chain carries TRBV6-1 and TRBJ2-3; D might be TRBD1 (6 bases). V lost 5 bases and J lost 6, with 18 bases in between. CDR1 is MNHNS and CDR2 is SASEGT in the germline V gene. CDR3 size: 15 residues. CDR3 sequence reads: CASSLEPGDSDTQYF. Written as DNA, the CDR3 is TGTGCCAGCAGTCTTGAGCCAGGGGATTCGGATACGCAGTATTTT.

The chain joins TRBV7-3 to TRBJ2-5; possibly TRBD2 for D (6 bases). The CDR3 totals 16 residues. Germline CDR1 is SGHTA and CDR2 is FQGTGA. V lost 5 bases to trimming and J lost 1 base, with 17 bases between them. CDR3 coding DNA: TGTGCCAGCAGCGCGGTGGACCGGGGGACCCAAGAGACCCAGTACTTC. Translated, it gives CASSAVDRGTQETQYF.

This clonotype was seen only a few times. The rearrangement uses TRBV9 and TRBJ1-1, with unresolved D. Germline CDR1 is SGDLS and CDR2 is YYNGEE. Trimming stripped 8 bases from V and 2 bases from J, with 13 bases between. The CDR3 is 13 amino acids. In DNA form, the CDR3 reads TGTGCCAGTCACAAGCTCGGTAACACTGAAGCTTTCTTT. It codes for CASHKLGNTEAFF.

The rearrangement links TRBV7-8 to TRBJ2-4, with 16 positions matching TRBD2. Losses at the gene ends were 0 bases for V and 7 bases for J; bases not matched to a gene: 9. The CDR3 length is 19 residues. CDR1 is SGHVS, CDR2 FQNEAQ, per germline. CDR3 sequence reads: CASSLALVGLAGGRNIQYF. The CDR3, as DNA: TGTGCCAGCAGCTTAGCGCTTGTGGGACTAGCGGGGGGGCGGAACATTCAGTACTTC.

The V and J genes are TRBV6-4 and TRBJ2-5; D gene uncertain. V lost 4 bases to trimming and J lost 4 bases, with 10 bases between them. CDR3 length: 13 residues. CDR1 and CDR2 from the germline V gene are MRHNA and SNTAGT. CDR3 residues: CASSGEEGETQYF. The CDR3 DNA follows: TGTGCCAGCAGTGGAGAGGAAGGAGAGACCCAGTACTTC.

This clonotype was detected only a few times. V is TRBV6-2 or TRBV6-3 and J is TRBJ2-5; TRBD2 is a possible D gene (5 bases). CDR1 MNHEY and CDR2 SVGEGT come from the germline V gene. CDR3 length equals 12 residues. Deletions cut 10 bases from V and 5 bases from J, with 14 bases between. CDR3 amino acids: CATAPGEETQYF. CDR3 bases: TGTGCCACAGCACCCGGGGAGGAGACCCAGTACTTC.

The chain combines TRBV5-1 with TRBJ1-1; D not resolved. With 0 bases removed from V and 3 bases from J, the gap between germline ends came to 9 bases. This CDR3 comprises 14 residues. CDR1 SGHRS and CDR2 YFSETQ come from the germline V gene. CDR3 nucleotide sequence: TGCGCCAGCAGCTTGGGCCAATATGACACTGAAGCTTTCTTT. It yields the protein CASSLGQYDTEAFF.

The CDR3 DNA reads TGCAGTGCTAGAGATCTCAGCGCGGGGAGGGACGAGCAGTACTTC. Translated: CSARDLSAGRDEQYF. V gene TRBV20-1 combines with J gene TRBJ2-7; the match to TRBD2 covers 7 bases. This CDR3 is built from 15 residues. The trim removed 0 bases at V and 5 bases at J, leaving 10 bases unmatched. Germline V gives CDR1 DFQATT, CDR2 SNEGSKA (reference sequence).

This clonotype came up a few times. This rearrangement joins TRBV9 to TRBJ1-1; no reliable D call. The V end was cut by 2 bases, the J end by 1 base, with 9 bases between. Germline V gene sequence: CDR1 SGDLS, CDR2 YYNGEE. CDR3 length equals 14 residues. The CDR3 bases are TGTGCCAGCAGCGTCTACGGCCAGAACACTGAAGCTTTCTTT. It encodes CASSVYGQNTEAFF.

The chain couples TRBV5-1 to TRBJ2-3; TRBD1 matches 8 bases. CDR3 size: 16 residues. Germline V gene data show CDR1 as SGHRS and CDR2 as YFSETQ. With 4 bases clipped from V and 3 bases from J, the junction kept 10 bases outside the gene matches. CDR3 bases: TGCGCCAGCAGCCTACGACGGACAGGGATAACAGATACGCAGTATTTT. Encoded protein: CASSLRRTGITDTQYF.

This clonotype has a handful of counts. The rearrangement links TRBV6-5 to TRBJ1-2; D is ambiguous. Germline CDR1 reads MNHEY; CDR2 reads SVGAGI. The CDR3 is 13 residues long. The V end lost 9 bases, the J end lost 7 bases, and 18 bases lay between the germline ends. CDR3 DNA: TGTGCCAGTTTTCACTTTGCGGTTCGTGGCTACACCTTC. It is translated as CASFHFAVRGYTF.

The sample holds a few counts of this clonotype. The chain joins TRBV20-1 to TRBJ2-3; TRBD2 matches at 9 bases. V gave up 1 base and J gave up 5 bases; unmatched junction bases: 7. This CDR3 region has 15 residues. Germline V gene lookup returns CDR1 DFQATT and CDR2 SNEGSKA (reference sequence). The CDR3 bases are TGCAGTGCTAGAGCCCGGGGAGCGGGGGGAGATACGCAGTATTTT. Residues: CSARARGAGGDTQYF.

The J gene is TRBJ1-1, the V gene TRBV7-8; D may be TRBD1 (5 bases). With 5 bases removed from V and 4 bases from J, the gap between germline ends came to 17 bases. This CDR3 comprises 15 residues. Per germline, CDR1 SGHVS and CDR2 FQNEAQ. CDR3 bases: TGTGCCAGCAGCCTGTTGAGAGGGGTGGGCACTGAAGCTTTCTTT. Amino acids: CASSLLRGVGTEAFF.

The V gene is TRBV2, the J gene TRBJ2-3; D is possibly TRBD2 (5 bases). V lost 7 bases to trimming and J lost 2 bases, with 10 bases between them. This CDR3 has 13 residues. CDR1 is SNHLY, CDR2 FYNNEI, per germline. CDR3 sequence reads: CASNGVFTDTQYF. For the CDR3, the DNA is TGTGCCAGCAACGGGGTTTTCACAGATACGCAGTATTTT. Based on the CDR3 plus reference TRBV2 and TRBJ2-3, the full variable domain is EPEVTQTPSHQVTQMGQEVILRCVPISNHLYFYWYRQILGQKVEFLVSFYNNEISEKSEIFDDQFSVERPDGSNFTLKIRSTKLEDSAMYFCASNGVFTDTQYFGPGTRLTVL.

This clonotype has a handful of counts. The rearrangement joins TRBV7-9 to TRBJ2-7; D is uncertain. Trimming cost V 4 bases and J 3 bases, with 13 bases left between them. CDR1 is SEHNR and CDR2 is FQNEAQ in the germline V gene (reference sequence). CDR3 length: 14 amino acids. CDR3 sequence: CASSSSTGYYEQYF. CDR3 DNA: TGTGCCAGCAGCTCTTCGACTGGATACTACGAGCAGTACTTC.

The rearrangement uses TRBV10-3 and TRBJ1-2; tentatively, D is TRBD1 (6 bases). The V gene lost 4 bases and the J gene lost 0 bases, with 15 bases spanning the gap. Germline lookup yields CDR1 ENHRY and CDR2 SYGVKD. CDR3 length: 16 amino acids. CDR3 in amino acids: CAISGTRDTSNYGYTF. DNA for the CDR3: TGTGCCATCAGTGGGACCCGGGACACTTCTAACTATGGCTACACCTTC.

The chain couples TRBV7-2 to TRBJ2-2; D tentatively reads TRBD1 or TRBD2 (5 bases each). CDR3 size: 15 residues. Per germline, CDR1 SGHTA and CDR2 FQGNSA. V was trimmed by 1 base and J by 6 bases, leaving 12 bases between them. CDR3 in amino acids: CASSLGTLVAGELFF. The CDR3 coding sequence is TGTGCCAGCAGCTTAGGGACACTAGTAGCCGGGGAGCTGTTTTTT. Filled out from reference TRBV7-2 and TRBJ2-2, the complete variable domain reads GAGVSQSPSNKVTEKGKDVELRCDPISGHTALYWYRQSLGQGLEFLIYFQGNSAPDKSGLPSDRFSAERTGGSVSTLTIQRTQQEDSAVYLCASSLGTLVAGELFFGEGSRLTVL.

This clonotype was detected a few times. The rearrangement uses TRBV7-2 and TRBJ2-3; 9 bases fit TRBD1. The CDR3 contains 16 residues. Looked up from germline, CDR1 is SGHTA and CDR2 is FQGNSA. V shed 5 bases and J 2 bases; nucleotides not matched to a gene: 8. The CDR3 here is CASSRRQGGDTDTQYF. DNA of the CDR3: TGTGCCAGCAGCAGGCGACAGGGGGGAGACACAGATACGCAGTATTTT.

This clonotype was observed a handful of times. The CDR3 reads CASSLATGIAYNEQFF. CDR3 coding DNA: TGCGCCAGCAGCTTGGCCACGGGGATCGCCTACAATGAGCAGTTCTTC. The chain is built from TRBV5-1 and TRBJ2-1; D is perhaps TRBD2 (5 bases). There are 16 residues in the CDR3. V lost 0 bases and J 2 bases, leaving 12 bases between the germline ends. Looked up from germline, CDR1 is SGHRS and CDR2 is YFSETQ.

The chain is built from TRBV11-3 and TRBJ2-3; no definite D call. V was cut by 3 bases and J by 0 bases, with 16 bases left in between. This CDR3 region has 17 residues. In germline, CDR1 is SGHNT, CDR2 YENEEA. This chain's CDR3 is CASSLEGWPASTDTQYF. The DNA of the CDR3 is TGTGCCAGCAGCTTGGAAGGGTGGCCGGCTAGCACAGATACGCAGTATTTT.

This clonotype was picked up a small number of times. This chain links TRBV20-1 with TRBJ2-5; 9 nucleotides line up with TRBD2. Trimming removed 3 bases from V and 6 bases from J; junction bases left unmatched: 5. The germline CDR1 and CDR2 sequences are DFQATT and SNEGSKA (reference sequence). The CDR3 has 13 residues. The CDR3 protein is CSASLRGGKTQYF. The CDR3 nucleotides read TGCAGTGCTAGTTTGCGGGGGGGGAAGACCCAGTACTTC.

In its sample, this clonotype was seen many times. V gene TRBV18 combines with J gene TRBJ2-1, with TRBD2 identical over 8 bases. V was pared by 0 bases and J by 7 bases, with 11 bases of the junction left unmatched. The CDR3 has 17 residues. In germline, CDR1 is KGHSH, CDR2 LQKENI. CDR3 amino acids: CASSPPAPGGARNEQFF. Written as DNA, the CDR3 is TGTGCCAGCTCACCACCTGCCCCGGGGGGGGCTAGGAATGAGCAGTTCTTC.

The rearrangement joins TRBV7-2 to TRBJ1-2, with D hard to call. The CDR3 runs 13 residues. V was clipped by 5 bases and J by 6 bases, with 13 bases between them. Germline V gene lookup returns CDR1 SGHTA and CDR2 FQGNSA. CDR3 coding DNA: TGTGCCAGCAGCCCTCGGGCAGACGATGGCTACACCTTC. This gives the protein CASSPRADDGYTF. Filled out from reference TRBV7-2 and TRBJ1-2, the complete variable domain reads GAGVSQSPSNKVTEKGKDVELRCDPISGHTALYWYRQSLGQGLEFLIYFQGNSAPDKSGLPSDRFSAERTGGSVSTLTIQRTQQEDSAVYLCASSPRADDGYTFGSGTRLTVV.